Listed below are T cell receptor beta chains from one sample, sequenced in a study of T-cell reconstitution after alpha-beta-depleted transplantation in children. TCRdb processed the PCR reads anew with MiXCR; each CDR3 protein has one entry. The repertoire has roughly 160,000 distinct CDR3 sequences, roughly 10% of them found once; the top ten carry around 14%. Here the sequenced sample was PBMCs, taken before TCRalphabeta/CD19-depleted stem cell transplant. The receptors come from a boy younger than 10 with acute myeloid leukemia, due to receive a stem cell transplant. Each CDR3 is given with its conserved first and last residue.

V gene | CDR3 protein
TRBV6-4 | CASSPPRKWIGRHRRISTDTQYF
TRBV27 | CASSLLNRGENTEAFF
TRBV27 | CASSLQGTQETQYF
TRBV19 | CASRRASGNTIYF
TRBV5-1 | CASSFNPRGGVYNEQFF
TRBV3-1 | CASSQDPVFGELFF
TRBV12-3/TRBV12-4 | CATQSAGSGYNEQFF
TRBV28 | CASSQAGQGTDEPQHF
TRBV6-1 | CASRVGQGSSYEQYF
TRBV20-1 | CSASRRDGNSPLHF
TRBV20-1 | CSAPMGAGRDTEAFF
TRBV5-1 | CASSDTREQFF
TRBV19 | CASSRRASPVRNEQYF
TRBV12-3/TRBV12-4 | CASRGTANSPLHF
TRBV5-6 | CASSSSLAGDHTGELFF
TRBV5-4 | CASSLGALNTEAFF
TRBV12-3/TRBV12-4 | CASSNLQGVVNTIYF
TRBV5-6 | CASRRTGRNTEAFF
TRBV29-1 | CSVKENTEAFF
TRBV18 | CASSRREFGTEAFF
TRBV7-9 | CASTSGVREDKATQYF
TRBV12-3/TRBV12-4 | CASSLVAGTGGNQPQHF
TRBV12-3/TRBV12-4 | CASRPAMGAMGYNEQFF
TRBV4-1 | CASSQGPRAGGGDTQYF
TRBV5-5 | CASSPGEGGNIQYF
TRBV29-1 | CSVEVYGTLVNIQYF
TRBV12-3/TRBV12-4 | CASSWGRPPIQF
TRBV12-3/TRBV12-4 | CASSLRTGTHKGAFF
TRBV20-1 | CSARATASGSYTYTQYF
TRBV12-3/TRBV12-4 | CASSLHGLSYEQYF
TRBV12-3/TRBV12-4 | CASTLSTVNTEAFF